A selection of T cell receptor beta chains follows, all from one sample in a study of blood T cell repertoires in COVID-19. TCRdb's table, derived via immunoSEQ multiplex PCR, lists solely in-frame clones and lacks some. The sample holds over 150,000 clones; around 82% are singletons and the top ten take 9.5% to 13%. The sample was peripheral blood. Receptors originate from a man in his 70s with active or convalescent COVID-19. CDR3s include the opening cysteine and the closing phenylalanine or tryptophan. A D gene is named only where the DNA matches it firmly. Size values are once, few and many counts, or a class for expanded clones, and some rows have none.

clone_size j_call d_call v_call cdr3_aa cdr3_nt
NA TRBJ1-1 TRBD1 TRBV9 CASSALGQGAEAFF TGTGCCAGCAGCGCCCTCGGACAGGGGGCTGAAGCTTTCTTT
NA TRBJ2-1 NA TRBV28 CASSLISEQFF TGTGCCAGCAGCCTAATTAGCGAGCAGTTCTTC
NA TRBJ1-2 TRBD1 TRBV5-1 CASSPGQGEVYGYTF TGCGCCAGCAGCCCGGGACAGGGAGAAGTCTATGGCTACACCTTC
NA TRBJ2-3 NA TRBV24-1 CATSDGQRGGVDTQYF TGTGCCACCAGTGATGGACAGCGAGGGGGAGTAGATACGCAGTATTTT
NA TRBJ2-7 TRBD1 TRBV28 CASSLWDRGNEQYF TGTGCCAGCAGTTTGTGGGACAGGGGAAACGAGCAGTACTTC
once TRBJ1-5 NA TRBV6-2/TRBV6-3 CASSYRDSSNQPQHF TGTGCCAGCAGTTACCGGGACTCTAGCAATCAGCCCCAGCATTTT
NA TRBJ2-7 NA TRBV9 CASSPFGGGLVKEQYF TGTGCCAGCAGCCCATTCGGTGGGGGGTTGGTGAAGGAGCAGTACTTC
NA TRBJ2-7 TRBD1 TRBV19 CASSMGTDSEQYF TGTGCCAGTAGTATGGGGACAGACTCCGAGCAGTACTTC
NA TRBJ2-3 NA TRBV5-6 CASSLSQGTDTQYF TGTGCCAGCAGCTTGAGTCAGGGCACAGATACGCAGTATTTT
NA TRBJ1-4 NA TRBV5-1 CASSKTTGGTNEKLFF TGCGCCAGCAGCAAAACAACGGGGGGGACTAATGAAAAACTGTTTTTT
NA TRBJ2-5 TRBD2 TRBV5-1 CASSPAGGQETQYF TGCGCCAGCAGCCCAGCGGGGGGTCAAGAGACCCAGTACTTC
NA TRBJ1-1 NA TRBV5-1 CASSFNGETEAFF TGCGCCAGCAGCTTTAACGGGGAGACTGAAGCTTTCTTT
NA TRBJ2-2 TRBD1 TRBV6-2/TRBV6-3 CASSFLFHRTGHTGELFF TGTGCCAGCAGCTTCCTCTTCCACCGGACAGGACACACCGGGGAGCTGTTTTTT
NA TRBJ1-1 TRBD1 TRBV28 CASSPRGDRTLNTEAFF TGTGCCAGCAGTCCGAGGGGGGACAGGACGCTGAACACTGAAGCTTTCTTT
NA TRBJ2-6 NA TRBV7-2 CASSRSGANVLTF TGTGCCAGCAGCCGCTCTGGGGCCAACGTCCTGACTTTC
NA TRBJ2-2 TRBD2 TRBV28 CASSPLGGSGELFF TGTGCCAGCAGCCCCCTGGGAGGGAGCGGGGAGCTGTTTTTT
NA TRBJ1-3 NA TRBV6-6 CASRETGSGNTIYF TGTGCCAGCAGGGAAACGGGTTCTGGAAACACCATATATTTT
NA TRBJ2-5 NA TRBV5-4 CASSRPGLPQETQYF TGTGCCAGCAGCCGACCGGGACTTCCGCAAGAGACCCAGTACTTC
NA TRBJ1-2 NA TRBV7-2 CASSLVLGTPTSGGYTF TGTGCCAGCAGCTTAGTTCTGGGGACTCCCACCTCGGGTGGCTACACCTTC
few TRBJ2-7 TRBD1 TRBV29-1 CSVAGTGAHEQYF TGCAGCGTCGCCGGGACAGGGGCCCACGAGCAGTACTTC
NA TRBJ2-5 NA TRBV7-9 CASSLRGGQQETQYF TGTGCCAGCAGCTTAAGGGGTGGGCAGCAAGAGACCCAGTACTTC
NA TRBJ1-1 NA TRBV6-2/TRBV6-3 CASSYRGGGPTEAFF TGTGCCAGCAGTTATCGTGGGGGGGGACCCACTGAAGCTTTCTTT
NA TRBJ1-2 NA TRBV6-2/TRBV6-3 CASSYPGTHSNYGYTF TGTGCCAGCAGTTACCCCGGGACACATTCCAACTATGGCTACACCTTC
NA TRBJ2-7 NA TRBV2 CASLLPGTPRDEQYF TGTGCCAGCCTACTTCCGGGGACACCACGGGACGAGCAGTACTTC
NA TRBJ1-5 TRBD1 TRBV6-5 CASRTGAPRQPQHF TGTGCCTCCAGGACAGGGGCCCCCCGTCAGCCCCAGCATTTT
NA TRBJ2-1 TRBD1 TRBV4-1 CASSLGQGKASYNEQFF TGCGCCAGCAGCCTCGGACAGGGAAAGGCGTCCTACAATGAGCAGTTCTTC
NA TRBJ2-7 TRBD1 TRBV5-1 CASSLKQGVRYEQYF TGCGCCAGCAGCTTGAAACAGGGGGTAAGGTACGAGCAGTACTTC
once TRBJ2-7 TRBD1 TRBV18 CASSQDRVRYEQYF TGTGCCAGCTCACAAGACAGGGTACGGTACGAGCAGTACTTC
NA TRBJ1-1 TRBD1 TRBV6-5 CASSGTGVNSAFF TGTGCCAGCAGCGGGACAGGGGTAAACTCAGCTTTCTTT